The 18 T cell receptor beta chains below were found in one sample sequenced in a study of T cell clonality in common variable immunodeficiency. Study-wide results and limits: Reportedly, TCR beta sequences from common variable immunodeficiency showed fewer deletions and N-nucleotide insertions.

Method: immunoSEQ multiplex PCR; TCRdb's copy keeps in-frame clones and lacks some. The data show some 21,000 clones, with none appearing a single time. These TCRs are of unknown antigen specificity. The sequenced material came from peripheral blood mononuclear cells. These receptors originate from a human donor with common variable immunodeficiency.

In the case of this clone: The CDR3 end lies 3 residues beyond the end of the read and is filled in from the germline J gene. The genes are TRBV23-1 and TRBJ2-4; 7 bases align to TRBD1. TRBV23-1 is an open reading frame, and its role is uncertain. With 3 bases clipped from V and 2 bases from J, the junction kept 16 bases outside the gene matches. This CDR3 has 19 amino acids. This CDR3 reads CASSHLSQGFRKTKNIQYF. CDR3 bases read: TGCGCCAGCAGTCACCTATCACAGGGGTTTAGGAAAACCAAAAACATT.

A word on this clone: The read finishes 3 residues shy of the CDR3 end, and the germline J gene is used to complete it. The chain employs TRBV6-1 and TRBJ1-1, with D hard to call. Germline CDR1 and CDR2: MNHNS and SASEGT. The CDR3 is 15 amino acids. V was cut by 3 bases and J by 1 base, with 12 bases left in between. Incomplete CDR3 DNA: TGTGCCAGCAGTGACCAGATATTCGAGAACACTGAA. Encoded protein: CASSDQIFENTE. The complete CDR3 sequence is CASSDQIFENTEAFF.

About this clone: The read halts 3 residues ahead of the CDR3 end, with the missing end drawn from the germline J gene. The rearrangement uses TRBV7-3 and TRBJ2-2; D call uncertain. CDR3 size: 13 residues. Trimming pared 3 bases from V and 5 bases from J, leaving 7 bases between. Germline V gives CDR1 SGHTA, CDR2 FQGTGA. CDR3 DNA, as far as it was read: TGTGCCAGCAGCTTGGCACCTACCGGGGAG. This encodes CASSLAPTGE. The entire CDR3 protein reads CASSLAPTGELFF.

As regards this clone: The missing CDR3 end, 3 residues past where the read stops, is filled in from the germline J gene. The rearrangement uses TRBV2 and TRBJ1-2, with D maybe TRBD1 (6 bases). The CDR3 spans 16 residues. Trimming removed 0 bases at V and 4 bases at J, with 15 bases between. Germline lookup yields CDR1 SNHLY and CDR2 FYNNEI. CDR3 protein: CASSEARAGVTYGYTF. The sequenced CDR3 bases are TGTGCCAGCAGTGAAGCGCGGGCAGGGGTGACCTATGGC.

For this clone: The missing CDR3 end, 3 residues past where the read stops, is filled in from the germline J gene. The chain couples TRBV30 to TRBJ2-3; TRBD2 matches at 10 bases. The CDR3 is 15 residues long. The V gene end was trimmed by 2 bases and the J gene end by 4 bases; junction bases not matched to a gene: 6. CDR1 and CDR2 from the germline V gene are GTSNPN and SVGIG (reference sequence). The sequenced part of the CDR3 DNA is TGTGCCTGGAGTCCCATAGCGGGAGGTTCAGATACG. Translation gives CAWSPIAGGSDT. The CDR3 in its entirety is CAWSPIAGGSDTQYF.

A remark on this clone: Read sequence stops 3 residues before the CDR3 end, and the germline J gene provides the missing end. This sequence joins TRBV6-2 or TRBV6-3 and TRBJ2-1, with TRBD2 matching 10 bases. This CDR3 comprises 14 residues. Germline V lookup: CDR1 MNHEY, CDR2 SVGEGT. V shed 6 bases and J 7 bases; nucleotides not matched to a gene: 6. CDR3 residues: CASRASGSLNEQFF. The sequenced CDR3 bases are TGTGCCAGCAGGGCTAGCGGGAGTTTGAATGAG.

The table lists this clone with a few counts. The read ends 3 residues early relative to the CDR3; the germline J gene fills the gap. J is TRBJ2-1 and V is TRBV7-9, with 7 bases matching TRBD1. V lost 3 bases to trimming and J lost 9 bases; unmatched junction nucleotides: 11. The CDR3 has 15 residues. The germline gives CDR1 SEHNR, CDR2 FQNEAQ (reference sequence). The part of the CDR3 DNA that was read is TGTGCCAGCAGCTTTTGGCTGACAGGGACGGTTGAG. The encoded protein is CASSFWLTGTVE. The entire CDR3 protein reads CASSFWLTGTVEQFF.

This clone was observed at least ten times. Read sequence stops 3 residues before the CDR3 end, and the germline J gene provides the missing end. The rearrangement uses TRBV5-1 and TRBJ2-2; TRBD2 aligns across 12 bases. This CDR3 spans 16 amino acids. Germline loops: CDR1 SGHRS, CDR2 YFSETQ. V lost 4 bases, J lost 7 bases, and 8 bases stayed unmatched. The CDR3 loop is CASSQTSGSGSGELFF. The sequenced CDR3 bases are TGCGCCAGCAGCCAGACTAGCGGGAGTGGTAGCGGGGAG.

This clone was seen a handful of times. The read comes to an end 3 residues before the CDR3 does, leaving the germline J gene to fill in the end. The gene calls are TRBV30 and TRBJ2-7, with 14 positions matching TRBD2. Germline V gene sequence: CDR1 GTSNPN, CDR2 SVGIG (reference sequence). The junction had 12 bases not matched to a gene; V was cut back by 4 bases and J by 4 bases. The CDR3 is 17 amino acids. The CDR3 sequence: CAWMGTSGSGVLYEQYF. Partial CDR3 DNA: TGTGCCTGGATGGGGACTAGCGGGAGTGGGGTGTTGTACGAG.

Only a few counts were recorded for this clone. The DNA ends 3 residues before the CDR3 does, and the rest of the CDR3 is filled in from the germline J gene. V and J are TRBV5-6 and TRBJ2-7; 9 bases are shared with TRBD2. J lost 3 bases, V lost 4 bases, and 5 bases had no gene match. CDR1 and CDR2 (germline): SGHDT, YYEEEE. This CDR3 region has 14 residues. The CDR3 sequence: CASSTGLASYEQYF. The part of the CDR3 DNA that was read is TGTGCCAGCAGCACGGGACTAGCCAGCTACGAG. Together with reference TRBV5-6 and TRBJ2-7, the CDR3 gives the full variable domain: DAGVTQSPTHLIKTRGQQVTLRCSPKSGHDTVSWYQQALGQGPQFIFQYYEEEERQRGNFPDRFSGHQFPNYSSELNVNALLLGDSALYLCASSTGLASYEQYFGPGTRLTVT.

This clone was detected a few times. The read halts 3 residues ahead of the CDR3 end, with the missing end drawn from the germline J gene. This chain links TRBV19 with TRBJ2-7; unclear D gene. The ends were cut back, 2 bases at V and 3 bases at J, with 8 bases in the middle. CDR1 is LNHDA, CDR2 SQIVND, per germline (reference sequence). This CDR3 region has 13 residues. This CDR3 is CASSINRVYEQYF. The sequenced CDR3 bases are TGTGCCAGTAGTATAAATAGGGTCTACGAG.

This clone was seen only a few times. The DNA ends 3 residues before the CDR3 does, and the rest of the CDR3 is filled in from the germline J gene. The chain is built from TRBV19 and TRBJ1-5; 7 positions agree with TRBD1. V lost 7 bases, J lost 7 bases, and 10 bases stayed unmatched. Germline V gene data show CDR1 as LNHDA and CDR2 as SQIVND (reference sequence). CDR3 length: 14 residues. The sequenced CDR3 bases are TGTGCCAGTACCAACGGACAGGTATTGCAGCCC. As protein: CASTNGQVLQP. The complete CDR3 protein is CASTNGQVLQPQHF.

This clone has at least ten counts. With the read ending 3 residues before the CDR3 end, the germline J gene is used to fill in that end. This chain links TRBV29-1 with TRBJ2-1; TRBD1 is a possible D gene (6 bases). In germline, CDR1 is SQVTM, CDR2 ANQGSEA. The CDR3 length is 14 residues. Trimming took 6 bases from V and 3 from J, leaving 15 bases between them. This CDR3 reads CSVDTGTHYNEQFF. The part of the CDR3 DNA that was read is TGCAGCGTAGACACAGGGACCCACTACAATGAG.

This clone was observed a handful of times. The read comes to an end 3 residues before the CDR3 does, leaving the germline J gene to fill in the end. This chain joins TRBV20-1 and TRBJ1-5; D remains ambiguous. This CDR3 comprises 13 residues. Trimming removed 5 bases from V and 1 base from J, with 9 bases in between. The germline CDR1 and CDR2 sequences are DFQATT and SNEGSKA (reference sequence). CDR3 DNA, as far as it was read: TGCAGTGCTCCCCCCCGGAGCAATCAGCCC. This sequence encodes CSAPPRSNQP. The CDR3 reads in full as CSAPPRSNQPQHF.

Remarks on this clone: The observed sequence ends 3 residues before the CDR3 terminus, with the missing tail filled in from the germline J gene. The chain combines TRBV7-2 with TRBJ2-7; 7 nucleotides match TRBD1. The CDR3 is 14 residues long. The germline gives CDR1 SGHTA, CDR2 FQGNSA. J gave up 2 bases and V 5 bases, and 6 bases lay outside the gene matches. The part of the CDR3 DNA that was read is TGTGCCAGCAGCCCAAACAGGGGCGCCTACGAG. Its protein product is CASSPNRGAYE. The CDR3 as a whole reads CASSPNRGAYEQYF.

Ten or more counts support this clone. The CDR3 end is not reached by the read, which stops 3 residues before it; the germline J gene fills it in. V gene TRBV10-2 combines with J gene TRBJ1-3, with D perhaps matching TRBD1 (6 bases). Germline CDR1 is WSHSY and CDR2 is SAAADI. V dropped 6 bases and J dropped 2 bases, with 17 bases sitting between them. The CDR3 totals 16 residues. The CDR3 loop reads CASSAGTHIPGNTIYF. Partial CDR3 DNA: TGCGCCAGCAGCGCCGGGACACATATACCTGGAAACACC.

This clone was found a few times. Coverage ceases 3 residues before the CDR3 finishes, and the germline J gene fills in the end. This rearrangement joins TRBV6-2 or TRBV6-3 to TRBJ2-1; no clear D. From germline, CDR1 is MNHEY and CDR2 SVGEGT. The CDR3 totals 12 residues. Trimming pared 4 bases from V and 8 bases from J, leaving 9 bases between. Partial CDR3 DNA: TGTGCCAGCAGTTCTATCCTGGATGAG. Protein sequence: CASSSILDE. The CDR3 as a whole reads CASSSILDEQFF.

This clone has only a few counts. The chain's CDR3 is CASSISQGAYTQYF. The sequenced CDR3 bases are TGTGCCAGTAGTATTTCCCAGGGGGCCTATACG. The chain employs TRBV19 and TRBJ2-3, with 8 bases that match TRBD1. With the read ending 3 residues before the CDR3 end, the germline J gene is used to fill in that end. Trimming cost V 3 bases and J 7 bases; bases outside gene matches: 6. This CDR3 is built from 14 residues. Germline V lookup: CDR1 LNHDA, CDR2 SQIVND (reference sequence).